Following are 28 T cell receptor beta chains from one sample sequenced in a study of read filtering for tumor transcriptome and immune sequencing. From roughly 390 ng of RNA, a library with molecular barcoded alpha/delta and beta/gamma adaptors was made. TCRdb reprocessed the reads via MiXCR and lists one record per CDR3 protein. Here the sample spans 6,000 or so distinct CDR3 sequences, 21% being singletons. The source material was a population of CD138-negative cells sorted from bone marrow. These receptors all stem from a donor at least 40 years old with multiple myeloma.

Of note for this clonotype: The conserved final phenylalanine or tryptophan is absent from the CDR3, which likely points to a read error. This chain joins TRBV2 and TRBJ2-7; D is unclear. Germline V gene data show CDR1 as SNHLY and CDR2 as FYNNEI. This CDR3 is built from 14 residues. CDR3 in DNA: TGTGCCAGCAGCCCTGAGCGTAGCTCCTATGAGCAGTACATC. Encoded protein: CASSPERSSYEQYI.

With respect to this clonotype: One junction end disagrees with the germline gene, perhaps due to a read error. As DNA, the CDR3 is TGCAGCGTCGGTCCACCGGGGGCAGAGGAAAAACTGTATTTT. The encoded protein is CSVGPPGAEEKLYF. V usage is TRBV29-1 and J usage is TRBJ1-4; D might be TRBD1 (6 bases). The CDR3 runs 14 residues. Germline CDR1 and CDR2: SQVTM and ANQGSEA. Together with reference TRBV29-1 and TRBJ1-4, the CDR3 gives the full variable domain: SAVISQKPSRDICQRGTSLTIQCQVDSQVTMMFWYRQQPGQSLTLIATANQGSEATYESGFVIDKFPISRPNLTFSTLTVSNMSPEDSSIYLCSVGPPGAEEKLYFGSGTQLSVL.

About this clonotype: A far larger clone is only one base removed, so a read error is likely. A read error is likely, as this CDR3 ends without the conserved phenylalanine or tryptophan. The chain combines TRBV12-3 or TRBV12-4 with TRBJ2-1; 10 bases match TRBD2. This CDR3 has 14 residues. V dropped 3 bases and J dropped 7; count of bases not matched to a gene: 3. CDR3 sequence reads: CASSFLLAGNEQFL. CDR3 coding DNA: TGTGCCAGCAGTTTCCTACTAGCGGGGAATGAGCAGTTCCTC.

At least ten counts were recorded for this clonotype. The chain links TRBV19 to TRBJ2-1; TRBD2 aligns across 11 bases. CDR3 length equals 20 residues. With 0 bases clipped from V and 7 bases from J, the junction kept 17 bases outside the gene matches. Germline values: CDR1 LNHDA, CDR2 SQIVND (reference sequence). CDR3 loop: CASSIDAPVLVAGGRNEQFF. CDR3 in DNA: TGTGCCAGTAGTATAGATGCCCCGGTGTTGGTAGCGGGAGGGAGAAATGAGCAGTTCTTC.

By its share, this clonotype is medium-sized. The chain combines TRBV27 with TRBJ1-5, with no clear D. The germline CDR1 and CDR2 sequences are MNHEY and SMNVEV (reference sequence). This CDR3 region has 14 residues. V was shortened by 2 bases and J by 0 bases, with 5 bases between the two germline ends. The CDR3 protein is CASSLQYSNQPQHF. CDR3 sequence (DNA): TGTGCCAGCAGTTTACAGTATAGCAATCAGCCCCAGCATTTT.

In the case of this clonotype: This probably arose from a read error, given a far larger clone one base away. This sequence joins TRBV9 and TRBJ1-4; D unresolved. The tail of the sequence fits TRBJ2-3 better, so the J call may be wrong. Germline lookup yields CDR1 SGDLS and CDR2 YYNGEE. CDR3 length equals 8 residues. The CDR3 DNA follows: TGTGCCTTGGATACGCAGTATTTT. Amino acid sequence: CALDTQYF.

This clonotype was counted only a few times. The chain joins TRBV19 to TRBJ2-1; D remains unclear. The V and J ends lost 2 bases and 4 bases respectively, with 6 bases between them. CDR3 length equals 13 residues. Germline values: CDR1 LNHDA, CDR2 SQIVND (reference sequence). CDR3 region: CASSIPGYNEQFF. The DNA of the CDR3 is TGTGCCAGTAGTATACCCGGTTACAATGAGCAGTTCTTC.

Notes on this clonotype: One junction end disagrees with the germline gene, perhaps due to a read error. This chain uses TRBV4-2 with TRBJ2-1; TRBD2 might be the D (5 bases). CDR3 length: 17 amino acids. CDR1 LGHNA and CDR2 YNFKEQ come from the germline V gene. Written as DNA, the CDR3 is TGTGCCAGCAGCCAAGATAGCGTGATAGCCGCCTACAATGAGCGGTTCTTC. It encodes CASSQDSVIAAYNERFF.

Relative to its sample, this clonotype is medium-sized. This chain connects TRBV19 to TRBJ2-1; 8 bases agree with TRBD2. The CDR3 has 13 residues. Per germline, CDR1 LNHDA and CDR2 SQIVND (reference sequence). J was trimmed by 7 bases and V by 5 bases; bases with no gene match: 4. The CDR3 loop reads CASSREGRNEQFF. The CDR3 nucleotides are TGTGCCAGTAGTCGGGAGGGCCGGAATGAGCAGTTCTTC. Full variable domain (missing parts from reference TRBV19 and TRBJ2-1): DGGITQSPKYLFRKEGQNVTLSCEQNLNHDAMYWYRQDPGQGLRLIYYSQIVNDFQKGDIAEGYSVSREKKESFPLTVTSAQKNPTAFYLCASSREGRNEQFFGPGTRLTVL.

By share, this clonotype ranks as medium-sized. The rearrangement links TRBV25-1 to TRBJ2-2; TRBD2 is a possible D gene (5 bases). The V and J ends lost 2 bases and 2 bases respectively, with 9 bases between them. Per the germline V gene, CDR1 is MGHDK and CDR2 is SYGVNS. This CDR3 is built from 15 residues. The CDR3 nucleotides are TGTGCCAGCAGTGAAGGCGGGTTTAACACCGGGGAGCTGTTTTTT. This sequence encodes CASSEGGFNTGELFF.

At least ten counts were recorded for this clonotype. Being one base from a much bigger clone, this may be a read error. Here the CDR3 omits its conserved ending phenylalanine or tryptophan, so a read error is the likely source. The rearrangement links TRBV4-1 to TRBJ2-5, with D tentatively TRBD2 (5 bases). Trimming took 6 bases from V and 4 from J, leaving 6 bases between them. Germline V gene lookup returns CDR1 MGHRA and CDR2 YSYEKL. The CDR3 consists of 11 residues. DNA of the CDR3: TGCGCCAGCAGTGAGGGAGAGACCCAGTACCTC. Translation gives CASSEGETQYL.

A remark on this clonotype: The junction differs from germline at one of its ends, possibly a read error. The rearrangement links TRBV29-1 to TRBJ1-6, with 9 bases that match TRBD1. Germline V gene lookup returns CDR1 SQVTM and CDR2 ANQGSEA. The CDR3 is 13 residues long. CDR3 sequence reads: CSVGTGSDSPLHF. The CDR3 DNA reads TGCAGCGTGGGGACAGGGAGCGATTCGCCCCTCCACTTT.

The J gene is TRBJ2-7, the V gene TRBV24-1; 10 positions agree with TRBD1. This CDR3 has 14 amino acids. V was pared by 9 bases and J by 4 bases, with 8 bases of the junction left unmatched. The V gene's germline CDR1 is KGHDR and CDR2 SFDVKD. The CDR3 bases are TGTGCCACCTCCAGGACAGGGGGTGGATACGAGCAGTACTTC. Its protein product is CATSRTGGGYEQYF.

This clonotype has ten or more counts. V gene TRBV12-3 or TRBV12-4 combines with J gene TRBJ1-1, with D uncertain. The CDR3 has 12 residues. V lost 9 bases, J lost 5 bases, and 13 bases lay in between. CDR3 nucleotide sequence: TGTGCCAGTAGCCCCGCCTGGACTGAAGCTTTCTTT. Translation gives CASSPAWTEAFF.

As to this clonotype: An end of the junction does not agree with germline; a read error may underlie this. The CDR3 here is CASSPSSGRNTDTQYF. The CDR3 region has the DNA TGCGCCAGCAGTCCGTCTAGCGGGAGGAACACAGATACGCAGTATTTT. V usage is TRBV28 and J usage is TRBJ2-3; 11 nucleotides align to TRBD2. Germline CDR1 is MDHEN and CDR2 is SYDVKM. The CDR3 spans 16 residues.

By frequency in the sample, this clonotype is medium-sized. The V and J genes are TRBV20-1 and TRBJ2-1; 11 bases are a match to TRBD2. Looked up from germline, CDR1 is DFQATT and CDR2 is SNEGSKA (reference sequence). V lost 5 bases, J lost 13 bases, and 7 bases stayed unmatched. The CDR3 extends over 12 amino acids. The CDR3 DNA reads TGCAGTGCTCCAACTAGCGGGGGCCTTCAGTTCTTC. It is translated as CSAPTSGGLQFF.

This clonotype occurred many times. The chain joins TRBV20-1 to TRBJ2-7; 9 bases are shared with TRBD2. V was clipped by 1 base and J by 7 bases; unmatched bases: 8. This CDR3 is 14 amino acids long. The V gene's germline CDR1 is DFQATT and CDR2 SNEGSKA (reference sequence). This CDR3 is CSARGLAGLQEQYF. As DNA, the CDR3 is TGCAGTGCTAGAGGCCTAGCGGGGCTTCAGGAGCAGTACTTC.

This clonotype was counted only a few times. The genes are TRBV12-3 or TRBV12-4 and TRBJ1-1; maybe TRBD1 (6 bases). The CDR3 extends over 17 amino acids. V lost 5 bases to trimming and J lost 8 bases, with 27 bases between them. The CDR3 loop is CASSHSLRGGDGTEAFF. CDR3 coding DNA: TGTGCCAGCAGTCATTCCCTCCGGGGGGGCGACGGTACCGAAGCTTTCTTT.

By sample share, this clonotype is medium-sized. The chain is built from TRBV28 and TRBJ2-1, with 9 bases fitting TRBD1. With the DNA end fitting TRBJ2-5 better, the J assignment may be wrong. This CDR3 comprises 16 residues. Germline V gene sequence: CDR1 MDHEN, CDR2 SYDVKM. The CDR3 spells CASRAPGDRVKETQYF. The DNA of the CDR3 is TGTGCCAGCAGAGCACCCGGGGACAGGGTAAAAGAGACCCAGTACTTC.

This clonotype appeared many times. This chain links TRBV20-1 with TRBJ2-5, with D hard to call. The CDR3 is made up of 12 amino acids. Trimming shortened V by 6 bases and J by 3 bases, and 11 bases separated the two germline ends. Germline-derived CDR1 and CDR2 are DFQATT and SNEGSKA (reference sequence). The CDR3 DNA reads as TGCAGTGCCCGGGCAGGAGAAGAGACCCAGTACTTC. It encodes CSARAGEETQYF.

This clonotype has a count of ten or more. J is TRBJ2-3 and V is TRBV4-1; 8 bases fit TRBD2. CDR1 and CDR2 (germline): MGHRA, YSYEKL. V gave up 0 bases and J gave up 6 bases; unmatched junction bases: 8. This CDR3 spans 16 amino acids. This CDR3 reads CASSQDLAGGGDTQYF. CDR3 nucleotides: TGCGCCAGCAGCCAAGATCTGGCGGGAGGCGGTGATACGCAGTATTTT.

This clonotype showed up many times. The chain is built from TRBV19 and TRBJ1-5; D is ambiguous. The CDR3 totals 14 residues. Trimming shortened V by 3 bases and J by 1 base, and 7 bases separated the two germline ends. Per the germline V gene, CDR1 is LNHDA and CDR2 is SQIVND (reference sequence). The CDR3 loop is CASSILDSNQPQHF. As DNA, the CDR3 is TGTGCCAGTAGTATTCTGGACAGCAATCAGCCCCAGCATTTT.

In its sample, this clonotype is medium-sized. The V call is TRBV2, the J call TRBJ2-7, with D possibly TRBD1 on 6 matching bases. Trimming cost V 2 bases and J 9 bases, with 17 bases left between them. The length of the CDR3 is 14 residues. Germline V CDR1 and CDR2: SNHLY, FYNNEI. Here the CDR3 reads CASSENTPGHRQYF. CDR3 in DNA: TGTGCCAGCAGTGAAAACACTCCGGGACATAGGCAGTACTTC. Variable domain in full (rest from reference TRBV2 and TRBJ2-7): EPEVTQTPSHQVTQMGQEVILRCVPISNHLYFYWYRQILGQKVEFLVSFYNNEISEKSEIFDDQFSVERPDGSNFTLKIRSTKLEDSAMYFCASSENTPGHRQYFGPGTRLTVT.

As to this clonotype: The junction departs from germline at one end; a sequencing error may be responsible. CDR3 in amino acids: CASGQGLNYGQYF. The DNA for the CDR3 is TGTGCCAGCGGCCAGGGACTGAACTACGGGCAGTACTTC. V is TRBV11-1 and J is TRBJ2-7, with a weak D call TRBD2 (6 bases). Germline V gene lookup returns CDR1 SGHAT and CDR2 FQDESV (reference sequence). The CDR3 runs to 13 residues.

This clonotype is labeled medium-sized. This chain uses TRBV27 with TRBJ1-2; D not certain. CDR3 length equals 14 residues. Germline V lookup: CDR1 MNHEY, CDR2 SMNVEV (reference sequence). V was shortened by 3 bases and J by 5 bases, with 13 bases between the two germline ends. Here the CDR3 reads CASSFSTDSYGYTF. The CDR3 nucleotides read TGTGCCAGCAGTTTCTCAACGGACTCTTATGGCTACACCTTC.

This clonotype was observed at least ten times. CDR3 residues: CASQGTSGAYEQYF. CDR3 nucleotide sequence: TGTGCCTCCCAGGGAACTAGCGGAGCCTACGAGCAGTACTTC. The chain has TRBV6-5 and TRBJ2-7; 8 bases line up with TRBD2. The germline CDR1 and CDR2 sequences are MNHEY and SVGAGI. Unmatched junction bases numbered 11, after V lost 11 bases and J lost 2 bases. CDR3 length equals 14 residues.

The sample holds many counts of this clonotype. A much larger clone lies one base from this, so it may be a read error. This likely comes from a read error, as the CDR3 has no conserved phenylalanine or tryptophan at its end. The J gene is TRBJ2-5, the V gene TRBV11-2; 8 nucleotides match TRBD1. This CDR3 contains 14 residues. Unmatched junction bases numbered 5, after V lost 3 bases and J lost 5 bases. CDR1 and CDR2 (germline): SGHAT, FQNNGV. This CDR3 is CASSFTGGRETQYL. Written as DNA, the CDR3 is TGTGCCAGCAGCTTTACAGGGGGTAGGGAGACCCAGTACCTC.

This clonotype was seen ten or more times. The CDR3 loop is CASGRGDTQYF. In DNA, the CDR3 is TGTGCCAGCGGACGTGGAGATACGCAGTATTTT. This rearrangement joins TRBV6-2 or TRBV6-3 to TRBJ2-3; D not certain. The CDR3 length is 11 residues. V was pared by 8 bases and J by 5 bases, with 8 bases between. Germline V lookup: CDR1 MNHEY, CDR2 SVGEGT.